This TCR beta chain came from a study of blood T cell repertoires in COVID-19. Trimming took 1 base from V and 0 from J; bases not matched to a gene: 8. The CDR3 is 18 residues long. CDR1 and CDR2 (germline): SGDLS, YYNGEE. Here immunoSEQ multiplex PCR was the method, and the copy in TCRdb shows in-frame clones only, minus some. The table records roughly 100,000 clones, around 84% of them present only once. This receptor was taken from a woman over 75 with acute or convalescent COVID-19. The sample taken for sequencing was peripheral blood. This chain joins TRBV9 and TRBJ2-2; the match to TRBD2 covers 8 bases. The CDR3 coding sequence is TGTGCCAGCAGCGTAAATCTACCGGGACTAGCGAACACCGGGGAGCTGTTTTTT. Protein product: CASSVNLPGLANTGELFF.